The rows below give T cell receptor beta chains drawn from one sample of a study of CD8+CD57+ T cells in acquired aplastic anemia. One entry per CDR3 protein, called by TCRdb with MiXCR from the reads. The top ten hold under 3.5% of the sample, which has about 180,000 distinct CDR3 sequences, approximately 46% seen once. Sequencing input: sorted CD4+, CD8+, or CD8+CD57+ T cells (not recorded which) from PBMCs. The receptors derive from a human donor in good health. Both conserved end residues are part of each CDR3. A D gene is named only where the DNA matches it firmly. Size is stated for part of the rows, as once, few or many counts, or as a class when the clone is expanded.

clone_size j_call d_call v_call cdr3_aa cdr3_nt
- TRBJ1-2 - TRBV10-3 CAIRGERASYGYTF TGTGCCATCAGGGGAGAAAGGGCGAGCTATGGCTACACCTTC
- TRBJ1-4 - TRBV7-9 CASSLAPGVIEKLFF TGTGCCAGCAGCTTAGCTCCAGGGGTCATCGAAAAACTGTTTTTT
- TRBJ2-3 - TRBV20-1 CSARALEGTHYTQYF TGCAGTGCTAGGGCCCTGGAGGGCACACACTATACGCAGTATTTT
- TRBJ2-7 TRBD2 TRBV5-1 CASSLVAGNYEQYF TGCGCCAGCAGCTTGGTAGCGGGAAACTACGAGCAGTACTTC
many TRBJ2-5 - TRBV7-9 CASSLVGETQYF TGTGCCAGCAGCTTAGTGGGTGAGACCCAGTACTTC
few TRBJ2-7 - TRBV19 CASSKAEITAEQYF TGTGCCAGTAGTAAGGCGGAGATCACCGCCGAGCAGTACTTC
- TRBJ2-5 - TRBV7-6 CASSSYFQETQYF TGTGCCAGCAGCTCCTATTTCCAAGAGACCCAGTACTTC
- TRBJ2-3 TRBD2 TRBV11-1 CASSPQTSGELSTDTQYF TGTGCCAGCAGCCCACAGACTAGCGGGGAACTCAGCACAGATACGCAGTATTTT
- TRBJ2-1 TRBD2 TRBV11-2 CASSWGLAEISSYNEQFF TGTGCCAGCAGCTGGGGACTAGCGGAGATTAGCTCCTACAATGAGCAGTTCTTC
- TRBJ2-7 TRBD1 TRBV10-3 CASTGAYEQYF TGTGCCAGTACAGGGGCATACGAGCAGTACTTC
few TRBJ1-1 - TRBV18 CASSPPLQGLENTEAFF TGTGCCAGCTCACCACCATTGCAGGGTCTGGAGAACACTGAAGCTTTCTTT
few TRBJ2-3 - TRBV30 CAWNSEGDTQYF TGTGCCTGGAACTCCGAGGGGGATACGCAGTATTTT
- TRBJ2-7 - TRBV10-1 CASDIIRGGPYEQYF TGCGCCAGCGACATAATCAGGGGGGGGCCCTACGAGCAGTACTTC
- TRBJ1-1 - TRBV15 CATSRDSGARAFF TGTGCCACCAGCAGAGATTCGGGGGCACGAGCTTTCTTT
- TRBJ2-3 TRBD2 TRBV11-2 CASSTNPMTSYSTDTQYF TGTGCCAGCAGCACCAACCCGATGACTAGCTACAGCACAGATACGCAGTATTTT
- TRBJ2-7 - TRBV5-1 CASSGDQDGTAYEQYF TGCGCCAGCAGCGGGGACCAGGACGGGACGGCCTACGAGCAGTACTTC
- TRBJ1-6 TRBD1 TRBV25-1 CASSAWDRGSPLHF TGTGCCAGCAGTGCTTGGGACAGGGGCTCACCCCTCCACTTT
many TRBJ1-1 TRBD1 TRBV29-1 CSGGGRRDRGEMNTEAFF TGCAGCGGTGGAGGCAGGCGGGACAGGGGCGAGATGAACACTGAAGCTTTCTTT
- TRBJ2-7 - TRBV20-1 CSARSGGEAYEQYF TGCAGTGCTAGGAGTGGCGGGGAGGCCTACGAGCAGTACTTC
- TRBJ2-3 - TRBV2 CASSDLKRVPDTQYF TGTGCCAGCAGTGATCTTAAGCGGGTCCCAGATACGCAGTATTTT
once TRBJ2-3 - TRBV19 CASSISGSSTDTQCF TGCGCCAGTAGTATCTCCGGGAGCAGCACAGATACGCAGTGTTTT
- TRBJ1-1 - TRBV9 CASSVAGTGTEAFF TGTGCCAGCAGCGTAGCAGGGACGGGCACTGAAGCTTTCTTT
many TRBJ2-6 TRBD1 TRBV11-2 CASSPGQGYSGANVLTF TGTGCCAGCAGCCCGGGACAGGGATACTCTGGGGCCAACGTCCTGACTTTC
- TRBJ1-1 - TRBV19 CASRRGTSGSTEAFF TGTGCCAGTAGGCGTGGGACCTCGGGGAGCACTGAAGCTTTCTTT
- TRBJ2-1 - TRBV7-9 CASSNNRDNEQFF TGTGCCAGCAGCAATAACAGGGACAATGAGCAGTTCTTC
once TRBJ2-3 TRBD2 TRBV20-1 CSATERGGGTDTQYF TGCAGTGCCACCGAAAGGGGAGGGGGCACAGATACGCAGTATTTT
few TRBJ1-2 - TRBV24-1 CATSDGVGYTF TGTGCCACCAGTGATGGGGTTGGCTACACCTTC
many TRBJ2-3 - TRBV5-6 CASSPPSGADTQYF TGTGCCAGCAGTCCGCCTTCTGGGGCAGATACGCAGTATTTT
- TRBJ2-1 - TRBV5-4 CASSSRVSGAYNEQFF TGTGCCAGCAGCTCCCGGGTCTCAGGGGCTTACAATGAGCAGTTCTTC
many TRBJ2-3 - TRBV5-1 CASRLDPSSTDTQYF TGCGCCAGCAGACTAGATCCGTCTAGCACAGATACGCAGTATTTT
- TRBJ2-1 TRBD2 TRBV10-3 CAIAGLAGYNEQFF TGTGCCATCGCGGGACTAGCGGGGTACAATGAGCAGTTCTTC
many TRBJ2-3 - TRBV9 CASSRGTATDTQYF TGTGCCAGCAGCCGAGGGACGGCCACAGATACGCAGTATTTT
- TRBJ2-3 TRBD1 TRBV24-1 CATSDPGQGTDTQYF TGTGCCACCAGTGATCCGGGACAGGGTACAGATACGCAGTATTTT
- TRBJ1-5 - TRBV2 CASSEGGVNQPQHF TGTGCCAGCAGTGAAGGCGGGGTCAATCAGCCCCAGCATTTT
many TRBJ2-3 - TRBV10-3 CAISDTGLADTQYF TGTGCCATCAGCGATACAGGGTTAGCGGATACGCAGTATTTT
many TRBJ1-3 TRBD1 TRBV20-1 CSAKPDRNSGNTIYF TGCAGTGCTAAACCGGACAGGAACTCTGGAAACACCATATATTTT
- TRBJ1-6 TRBD1 TRBV19 CASSTGTGVNSPLHF TGTGCCAGTAGTACCGGGACAGGGGTTAATTCACCCCTCCACTTT
many TRBJ2-7 TRBD1 TRBV10-3 CAISEPGQGVDEQYF TGTGCCATCAGTGAGCCGGGACAGGGAGTCGACGAGCAGTACTTC
few TRBJ1-3 - TRBV7-2 CASSPRNTIYF TGTGCCAGCAGCCCGCGAAACACCATATATTTT
many TRBJ2-1 TRBD2 TRBV20-1 CSASALAGGDYNEQFF TGCAGTGCTAGTGCGTTAGCGGGAGGTGACTACAATGAGCAGTTCTTC
- TRBJ2-1 TRBD2 TRBV15 CATSGGLAGVYNEQFF TGTGCCACCAGCGGCGGACTAGCGGGAGTCTACAATGAGCAGTTCTTC
- TRBJ2-7 - TRBV2 CASSFGSYEQYF TGCGCCAGCAGTTTTGGCAGCTACGAGCAGTACTTC
many TRBJ2-1 - TRBV9 CASSVASLANNEQFF TGTGCCAGCAGCGTAGCTTCACTAGCAAACAATGAGCAGTTCTTC
- TRBJ2-5 - TRBV4-1 CTSSPQGTETQYF TGCACCAGCAGCCCCCAGGGGACGGAGACCCAGTACTTC
many TRBJ2-1 - TRBV5-4 CASSSDNEQFF TGTGCCAGCAGCTCCGACAATGAGCAGTTCTTC
- TRBJ2-1 - TRBV29-1 CSVTGDYNEQFF TGCAGCGTAACGGGAGATTACAATGAGCAGTTCTTC
- TRBJ1-2 TRBD1 TRBV24-1 CATSDFRGAGYTF TGTGCCACCAGTGATTTCAGGGGGGCTGGCTACACCTTC
- TRBJ2-7 - TRBV2 CASSERQGGLYF TGTGCCAGCAGTGAACGTCAGGGGGGATTGTACTTC
- TRBJ1-6 - TRBV2 CASSKTGYDSPLHF TGTGCCAGCAGCAAAACAGGGTATGATTCACCCCTCCACTTT
few TRBJ2-5 - TRBV24-1 CATSDFWETQYF TGTGCCACCAGTGATTTTTGGGAGACCCAGTACTTC